This TCR beta chain emerged from a study of post-analysis software for immune sequencing data. General study findings and limits: In patients, TRBV5-6, TRBV5-1 and TRBV20-1 belonged to five TRBV segments found more frequently than in controls.

This clonotype turned up a few times. Its antigen is not identified. CDR1 is LGHDT, CDR2 YNNKEL, per germline (reference sequence). This CDR3 is built from 15 residues. V lost 1 base to trimming and J lost 5 bases; unmatched junction nucleotides: 5. Unique molecular identifiers featured in each of the TCR beta cDNA libraries. From the PCR reads, TCRdb called clonotypes with MiXCR, one entry per CDR3 protein. The table lists a few hundred thousand distinct CDR3 sequences, less than 40% of them singletons. This rearrangement joins TRBV3-1 to TRBJ2-5, with 9 bases identical to TRBD1. Sequencing was performed on blood. The sequence came from a girl aged 5 to 17 with multiple sclerosis. CDR3 bases: TGTGCCAGCAGCCAAGTTACAGGGGGCGTGGAGACCCAGTACTTC. It is translated as CASSQVTGGVETQYF.